This T cell receptor beta chain was sequenced in a study of identifying expanded T cells in peripheral blood. Notes on the study in general: Across healthy donors, higher total template counts meant significantly greater roughly two-week count variance.

This clone occurred once. Its antigen is undetermined. Germline CDR1 is KGHSH and CDR2 is LQKENI. Trimming took 4 bases from V and 6 from J, leaving 16 bases between them. The CDR3 is made up of 15 amino acids. Sequenced by immunoSEQ multiplex PCR; TCRdb stores in-frame clones only, minus some. The table lists some 96,000 clones, approximately 89% of them singletons. The sequenced material came from blood. The V and J genes are TRBV18 and TRBJ1-5; perhaps TRBD1 as D (5 bases). The TCR originated in a person between 18 and 70 years old in good health. CDR3 in DNA: TGTGCCAGCTCACGAACCGGGGGAGGACCTCAGCCCCAGCATTTT. This sequence encodes CASSRTGGGPQPQHF.